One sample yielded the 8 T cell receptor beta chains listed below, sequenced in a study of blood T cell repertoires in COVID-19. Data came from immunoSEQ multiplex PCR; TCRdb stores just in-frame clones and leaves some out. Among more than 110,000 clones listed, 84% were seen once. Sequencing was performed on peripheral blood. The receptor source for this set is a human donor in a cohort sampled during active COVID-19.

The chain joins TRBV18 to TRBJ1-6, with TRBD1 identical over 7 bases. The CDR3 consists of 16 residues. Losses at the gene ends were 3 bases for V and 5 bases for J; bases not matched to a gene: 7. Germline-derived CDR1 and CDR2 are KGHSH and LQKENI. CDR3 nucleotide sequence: TGTGCCAGCTCACCCCCGGGACAGAGAAATAATTCACCCCTCCACTTT. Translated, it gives CASSPPGQRNNSPLHF.

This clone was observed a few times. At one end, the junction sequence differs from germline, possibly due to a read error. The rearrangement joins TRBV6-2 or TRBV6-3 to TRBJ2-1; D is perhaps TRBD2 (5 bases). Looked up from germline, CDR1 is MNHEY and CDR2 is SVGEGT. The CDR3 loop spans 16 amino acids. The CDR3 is CASSSDAERGRDRTVF. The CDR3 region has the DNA TGTGCCAGCAGTTCCGACGCCGAGAGAGGTCGGGATAGAACGGTCTTC.

The DNA for the CDR3 is TGTGCCAGCAGCGCCATAACAGGGGCGTTGGGCTACACCTTC. It specifies CASSAITGALGYTF. The V call is TRBV9, the J call TRBJ1-2; 7 bases are shared with TRBD1. The length of the CDR3 is 14 residues. V shed 3 bases and J 8 bases; nucleotides not matched to a gene: 10. CDR1 is SGDLS and CDR2 is YYNGEE in the germline V gene.

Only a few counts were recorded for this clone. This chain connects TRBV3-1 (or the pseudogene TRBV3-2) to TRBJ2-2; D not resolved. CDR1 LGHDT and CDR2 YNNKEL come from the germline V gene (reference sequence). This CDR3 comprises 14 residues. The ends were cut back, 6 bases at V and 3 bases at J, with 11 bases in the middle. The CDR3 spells CASRATIHTGELFF. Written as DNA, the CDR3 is TGTGCCAGCAGAGCCACCATACACACCGGGGAGCTGTTTTTT.

The CDR3 spells CASSLDRSYNEQFF. Here the CDR3 DNA reads TGTGCCAGCAGCTTGGACAGGTCCTACAATGAGCAGTTCTTC. The rearrangement uses TRBV5-5 and TRBJ2-1; a weak D match, TRBD1 (5 bases). Germline CDR1 reads SGHKS; CDR2 reads YYEKEE (reference sequence). This CDR3 region has 14 residues. Trimming took 0 bases from V and 1 from J, leaving 5 bases between them.

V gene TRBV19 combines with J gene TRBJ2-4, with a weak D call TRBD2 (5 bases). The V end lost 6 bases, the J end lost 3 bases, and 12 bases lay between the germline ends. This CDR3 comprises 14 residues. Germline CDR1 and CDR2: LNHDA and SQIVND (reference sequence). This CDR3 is CASRGVLDKNIQYF. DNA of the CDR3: TGTGCCAGTAGGGGTGTACTAGACAAAAACATTCAGTACTTC.

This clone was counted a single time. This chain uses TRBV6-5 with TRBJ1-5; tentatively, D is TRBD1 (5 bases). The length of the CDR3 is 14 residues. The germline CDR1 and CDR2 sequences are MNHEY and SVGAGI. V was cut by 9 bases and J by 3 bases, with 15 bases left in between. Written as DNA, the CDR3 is TGTGCCAGGCCGAGTGACAGCCCCAATCAGCCCCAGCATTTT. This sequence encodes CARPSDSPNQPQHF.

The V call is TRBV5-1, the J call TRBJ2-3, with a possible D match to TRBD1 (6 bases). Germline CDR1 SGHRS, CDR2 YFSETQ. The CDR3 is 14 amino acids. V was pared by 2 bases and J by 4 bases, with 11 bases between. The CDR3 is CASSFRRGADTQYF. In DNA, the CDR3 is TGCGCCAGCAGCTTCCGCAGGGGCGCAGATACGCAGTATTTT.